The rows below give T cell receptor beta chains drawn from one sample of a study of shared clonotypes between healthy human individuals. Data came from immunoSEQ multiplex PCR; TCRdb stores just in-frame clones and leaves some out. The data hold over a million clones, with approximately 72% observed a single time. Material: memory CD4+ T cells sorted from blood. These receptors all stem from a man younger than 35 in good health. CDR3s include the opening cysteine and the closing phenylalanine or tryptophan. A D gene is named only where the DNA matches it firmly. The size entry is marked missing in some rows and otherwise reads once, few, many or a size class.

TRBJ2-7 | NA | NA | TRBV5-1 | TGCGCCAGCAGCTTGGGTCTTTACGAGCAGTACTTC | CASSLGLYEQYF
TRBJ1-1 | NA | NA | TRBV7-3 | TGTGCCAGCAGCATTACTCCGGGACTAGGCACTGAAGCTTTCTTT | CASSITPGLGTEAFF
TRBJ1-1 | TRBD1 | NA | TRBV27 | TGTGCCAGCAGCCGGACAGGGATTAACACTGAAGCTTTCTTT | CASSRTGINTEAFF
TRBJ2-1 | NA | NA | TRBV11-2 | TGTGCCAGCAGCCCCCTGGGGGATGAGCAGTTCTTC | CASSPLGDEQFF
TRBJ2-3 | NA | NA | TRBV5-1 | TGCGCCAGCAGCTTGGGACCCGGGACGGATACGCAGTATTTT | CASSLGPGTDTQYF
TRBJ1-2 | NA | NA | TRBV28 | TGTGCCAGCAGCCAAAGGGCAGGGAATGGCTACACCTTC | CASSQRAGNGYTF
TRBJ2-7 | NA | NA | TRBV6-6 | TGTGCCAGCAGCCAAGTTACATCATCCTACGAGCAGTACTTC | CASSQVTSSYEQYF
TRBJ1-5 | NA | NA | TRBV18 | TGTGCCAGCTCATATTTCGATCAGCCCCAGCATTTT | CASSYFDQPQHF
TRBJ2-2 | TRBD2 | NA | TRBV5-4 | TGTGCCAGCAGCACCCAGACTAGCACCGCGAACACCGGGGAGCTGTTTTTT | CASSTQTSTANTGELFF
TRBJ1-3 | NA | NA | TRBV2 | TGTGCCAGCAAAAAGGACTTCTCTGGAAACACCATATATTTT | CASKKDFSGNTIYF
TRBJ2-1 | TRBD2 | NA | TRBV7-2 | TGTGCCAGCAGCTCTTCCCGACTAGCGGCAAGCTCCTACAATGAGCAGTTCTTC | CASSSSRLAASSYNEQFF
TRBJ2-1 | NA | once | TRBV9 | TGTGCCAGCAGCGTAGTCGGGGCCCCCTACAATGAGCAGTTCTTC | CASSVVGAPYNEQFF
TRBJ1-5 | TRBD1 | NA | TRBV6-5 | TGTGCCAGCAGTTGGACAGGGCGTGAGCCCCAGCATTTT | CASSWTGREPQHF
TRBJ1-4 | NA | NA | TRBV18 | TGTGCCAGCTCACCCTATGGGAATGAAAAACTGTTTTTT | CASSPYGNEKLFF
TRBJ1-2 | NA | NA | TRBV7-8 | TGTGCCAGCAGCTTAGGGGGACGTAGTGGCTACACCTTC | CASSLGGRSGYTF
TRBJ1-5 | NA | many | TRBV19 | TGTGCCAGTAGTGTACTTTCGGGGGCGCGGAATCAGCCCCAGCATTTT | CASSVLSGARNQPQHF
TRBJ2-2 | NA | once | TRBV28 | TGTGCCAGCAGCTCCCCCAACACCGGGGAGCTGTTTTTT | CASSSPNTGELFF
TRBJ2-2 | TRBD2 | once | TRBV19 | TGTGCCAGTAGTATAGCTCCGGGCCCGAGCGGGAGGGTGAACACCGGGGAGCTGTTTTTT | CASSIAPGPSGRVNTGELFF
TRBJ1-5 | NA | NA | TRBV11-2 | TGTGCCAGCAGCTTAGGACAGGCGGGTCAGCCCCAGCATTTT | CASSLGQAGQPQHF
TRBJ1-6 | NA | NA | TRBV4-3 | TGCGCCAGCAGCCAAACCCATTCTGGGAGTTCACCCCTCCACTTT | CASSQTHSGSSPLHF
TRBJ2-3 | TRBD1 | NA | TRBV19 | TGTGCCAGTAGTTCAGGGGGAGATACGCAGTATTTT | CASSSGGDTQYF
TRBJ2-2 | NA | NA | TRBV15 | TGTGCCACCAGCAGTGTCACTAGCTCGGCTGAGCTGTTTTTT | CATSSVTSSAELFF
TRBJ2-7 | NA | NA | TRBV5-4 | TGTGCCAGCAGCTTGGGGGGGGGCTCCTTGGATTACGAGCAGTACTTC | CASSLGGGSLDYEQYF
TRBJ2-5 | TRBD2 | few | TRBV30 | TGTGCCTGGAGTGCCCTAGCGGGCACCCTTTACTTC | CAWSALAGTLYF
TRBJ1-5 | NA | once | TRBV5-8 | TGTGCCAGCAGCCACCACCTCGCCCATCAGCCCCAGCATTTT | CASSHHLAHQPQHF
TRBJ1-2 | NA | few | TRBV19 | TGTGCCAGTAGCCGGACAGCAGCTAACTATGGCTACACCTTC | CASSRTAANYGYTF
TRBJ2-7 | TRBD2 | NA | TRBV28 | TGTGCCAGCAGCCTCCCCCGGGGACTAGATCTTGAGCAGTACTTC | CASSLPRGLDLEQYF
TRBJ1-2 | TRBD1 | once | TRBV5-1 | TGCGCCAGCAGCTTGGGGGACAGGCTCAACTATGGCTACACCTTC | CASSLGDRLNYGYTF
TRBJ2-7 | NA | NA | TRBV7-6 | TGTGCCAGCAGCCTATTGACAGACCCCCTCGAGCAGTACTTC | CASSLLTDPLEQYF
TRBJ1-1 | NA | NA | TRBV2 | TGTGCCAGCAGTGTACACACAGGATCTACCGAAGCTTTCTTT | CASSVHTGSTEAFF
TRBJ2-2 | TRBD1 | NA | TRBV13 | TGTGCCAGCAGTACGACAGGGGGCGGCACCGGGGAGCTGTTTTTT | CASSTTGGGTGELFF
TRBJ2-3 | NA | NA | TRBV5-1 | TGCGCCAGCAGCTTGGAGGGTGATACGCAGTATTTT | CASSLEGDTQYF
TRBJ1-5 | NA | NA | TRBV28 | TGTGCCAGCACCGTTGACGGCGGCAATCAGCCCCAGCATTTT | CASTVDGGNQPQHF
TRBJ2-1 | TRBD2 | once | TRBV5-4 | TGTGCCAGCAGCCGAGCGACTAGCGGATCCTACAATGAGCAGTTCTTC | CASSRATSGSYNEQFF
TRBJ2-6 | NA | NA | TRBV2 | TGTGCCAGCAGTGAAGGGCTCAGCTCTGGGGCCAACGTCCTGACTTTC | CASSEGLSSGANVLTF
TRBJ2-5 | NA | NA | TRBV6-1 | TGTGCCAGCAGTCTAGGAGGGGAAGAGACCCAGTACTTC | CASSLGGEETQYF
TRBJ2-3 | NA | NA | TRBV7-9 | TGTGCCAGCAGCCGTCCGGGAGATACGCAGTATTTT | CASSRPGDTQYF
TRBJ2-2 | NA | many | TRBV30 | TGTGCCTGGAGTCACCTAGCCGGGGAGCTGTTTTTT | CAWSHLAGELFF
TRBJ2-1 | TRBD2 | NA | TRBV11-3 | TGTGCCAGCAGCGTGGGGACTAGCGGGTCCGGAAGCTCCTACAATGAGCAGTTCTTC | CASSVGTSGSGSSYNEQFF
TRBJ2-2 | NA | once | TRBV5-3 | TGTGCCAGAAGCTTAACAGGGCTCGCCGGGGAGCTGTTTTTT | CARSLTGLAGELFF
TRBJ2-7 | NA | NA | TRBV25-1 | TGTGCCAGCAGTGAATCACCGGGTCGTGCCGAGCAGTACTTC | CASSESPGRAEQYF
TRBJ2-7 | TRBD1 | NA | TRBV9 | TGTGCCAGCAGCCTAAGACAGGGGTTTGAGTACGAGCAGTACTTC | CASSLRQGFEYEQYF
TRBJ2-7 | NA | NA | TRBV11-2 | TGTGCCAGCAGCGCACAGGTAACCTACGAGCAGTACTTC | CASSAQVTYEQYF
TRBJ1-1 | NA | NA | TRBV28 | TGTGCCAGCGAACAGATGAACACTGAAGCTTTCTTT | CASEQMNTEAFF
TRBJ2-6 | NA | NA | TRBV18 | TGTGCCAGCTCACCCGGCGGAGGGGCCAACGTCCTGACTTTC | CASSPGGGANVLTF
TRBJ2-5 | TRBD1 | NA | TRBV7-2 | TGTGCCAGCAGCTCACAACAGGGGTACCAAGAGACCCAGTACTTC | CASSSQQGYQETQYF
TRBJ2-1 | NA | NA | TRBV5-6 | TGTGCCAGCAGCTTGTTAGGTGAGCAGTTCTTC | CASSLLGEQFF
TRBJ2-3 | NA | few | TRBV29-1 | TGCAGCGTTGATCTGGCATTTGGCACAGATACGCAGTATTTT | CSVDLAFGTDTQYF
TRBJ1-2 | TRBD1 | NA | TRBV29-1 | TGCAGCGATAGACAGGGAGGCTATGGCTACACCTTC | CSDRQGGYGYTF
TRBJ2-3 | TRBD2 | NA | TRBV2 | TGTGCCAGCAGCAAACTAGCGAACACAGATACGCAGTATTTT | CASSKLANTDTQYF
TRBJ2-3 | NA | NA | TRBV6-6 | TGTGCCAGCAGCCCAATTCGGCAGACTAGCACAGATACGCAGTATTTT | CASSPIRQTSTDTQYF
TRBJ2-2 | TRBD2 | NA | TRBV11-3 | TGTGCCAGCAGCGCGGGGACTAGCGCGAACACCGGGGAGCTGTTTTTT | CASSAGTSANTGELFF
TRBJ2-1 | NA | NA | TRBV5-4 | TGTGCCAGCAGCATTAACAATGAGCAGTTCTTC | CASSINNEQFF
TRBJ2-3 | TRBD1 | NA | TRBV18 | TGTGCCAGCTCGGTGACAGGGGGTAAGGCAGATACGCAGTATTTT | CASSVTGGKADTQYF
TRBJ2-7 | TRBD1 | NA | TRBV7-3 | TGTGCCAGCAGCCCAAGACAGGGCGGCGAGCAGTACTTC | CASSPRQGGEQYF
TRBJ2-7 | TRBD2 | NA | TRBV5-4 | TGTGCCAGCAGCCTGGATGGAGCGGGAGGAATCTACGAGCAGTACTTC | CASSLDGAGGIYEQYF
TRBJ1-1 | NA | few | TRBV30 | TGTGCCTGGGCCGCAGGGGTGGCAGCTTTCTTT | CAWAAGVAAFF
TRBJ2-3 | TRBD2 | NA | TRBV7-8 | TGTGCCAGCAGGAAGCGGGAGGGCCCAGATACGCAGTATTTT | CASRKREGPDTQYF
TRBJ2-7 | NA | NA | TRBV30 | TGTGCCTGGACTTTAGGGGACGGTCGAGCCTACGAGCAGTACTTC | CAWTLGDGRAYEQYF